The rows below give T cell receptor beta chains drawn from one sample of a study of CD8 T cells in ankylosing spondylitis. TCRdb called the 5' RACE reads again in MiXCR, with one record for every CDR3 protein. The sample holds roughly 150,000 distinct CDR3 sequences; around 8.9% are singletons and the top ten take around 15%. The sample comprised blood, either unsorted or a sorted T cell fraction (not recorded which). These receptors came from a female donor with ankylosing spondylitis or in good health (not recorded which). CDR3s include the opening cysteine and the closing phenylalanine or tryptophan. The order of the fields is D gene, J gene, clone size, V gene, CDR3 protein, CDR3 DNA. The D gene is left open where the match is weak. Clone size is given for some rows only: seen once, a few or many times, or a class if the clone is expanded.

-,TRBJ2-1,-,TRBV5-1,CASTAGMSGQFF,TGCGCCAGCACGGCGGGCATGTCTGGGCAGTTCTTC
TRBD2,TRBJ2-1,many,TRBV7-9,CASSPRGGNNEQFF,TGTGCCAGCAGCCCCCGGGGGGGGAACAATGAGCAGTTCTTC
-,TRBJ2-4,few,TRBV7-9,CASSTTVAKNIQYF,TGTGCCAGCAGCACGACAGTAGCCAAAAACATTCAGTACTTC
-,TRBJ1-1,-,TRBV27,CASSPWLGAEAFF,TGTGCCAGCAGTCCCTGGCTCGGGGCTGAAGCTTTCTTT
-,TRBJ1-1,many,TRBV6-5,CASSYGPNTEAFF,TGTGCCAGCAGTTACGGGCCAAACACTGAAGCTTTCTTT
-,TRBJ2-7,few,TRBV20-1,CSVRTASYEQYF,TGCAGTGTAAGGACGGCATCCTACGAGCAGTACTTC
TRBD1,TRBJ2-5,many,TRBV12-3/TRBV12-4,CASSPNRGEASETQYF,TGTGCCAGCAGTCCTAACAGGGGGGAAGCCTCGGAGACCCAGTACTTC
-,TRBJ2-2,-,TRBV6-5,CASSYYTAYTGELFF,TGTGCCAGCAGTTACTATACAGCTTACACCGGGGAGCTGTTTTTT
-,TRBJ2-4,few,TRBV4-2,CASSQGLSGNIQYF,TGTGCCAGCAGCCAAGGGTTATCGGGGAACATTCAGTACTTC
TRBD2,TRBJ2-1,few,TRBV19,CASSMTTSGINEQFF,TGTGCCAGTAGTATGACGACTAGCGGGATCAATGAGCAGTTCTTC
-,TRBJ1-1,medium-sized,TRBV10-3,CAISESNKAFF,TGTGCCATCAGTGAGTCGAACAAGGCTTTCTTT
-,TRBJ1-1,few,TRBV6-2/TRBV6-3,CASSYSEAENTEAFF,TGTGCCAGCAGTTACAGTGAGGCTGAGAACACTGAAGCTTTCTTT
-,TRBJ1-1,many,TRBV6-1,CASRAGLGAEAFF,TGTGCCAGCAGGGCAGGATTGGGGGCTGAAGCTTTCTTT
-,TRBJ2-1,-,TRBV7-9,CASSLIRGYNEQFF,TGTGCCAGCAGCTTAATCAGGGGCTACAATGAGCAGTTCTTC
TRBD2,TRBJ2-3,few,TRBV20-1,CSARPSSGRAGDTQYF,TGCAGTGCTAGACCCTCTAGCGGGAGGGCTGGAGATACGCAGTATTTT
-,TRBJ2-3,few,TRBV7-3,CASSYLDRSTDTQYF,TGTGCCAGCAGCTATCTGGACAGATCCACAGATACGCAGTATTTT
TRBD1,TRBJ1-2,few,TRBV9,CASSPLDRSFYGYTF,TGTGCCAGCAGCCCCTTGGACAGGTCTTTCTATGGCTACACCTTC
-,TRBJ1-1,many,TRBV12-3/TRBV12-4,CASNNPTANTEAFF,TGTGCCAGCAATAATCCGACCGCGAACACTGAAGCTTTCTTT
TRBD1,TRBJ2-7,-,TRBV11-2,CASSLAGDRPYEQYF,TGTGCCAGCAGCTTAGCGGGGGACAGGCCCTACGAGCAGTACTTC
-,TRBJ2-7,-,TRBV11-2,CASSLGYGGQKYEQYF,TGTGCCAGCAGCTTAGGCTACGGGGGACAGAAGTACGAGCAGTACTTC
TRBD1,TRBJ2-1,few,TRBV11-3,CASSPAGTGLHEQFF,TGTGCCAGCAGCCCAGCCGGGACAGGGCTCCATGAGCAGTTCTTC
TRBD1,TRBJ2-7,once,TRBV7-9,CTSSRSSDRQGSYEQYF,TGTACCAGCAGCCGCTCGTCCGACCGACAGGGCAGCTACGAGCAGTACTTC
-,TRBJ2-2,few,TRBV6-1,CASSPFDTGELFF,TGTGCCAGCAGTCCCTTCGACACCGGGGAGCTGTTTTTT
TRBD2,TRBJ2-1,-,TRBV27,CASSFRTSDTPLYNEQFF,TGTGCCAGCAGTTTCCGGACTAGCGACACGCCCTTATACAATGAGCAGTTCTTC
-,TRBJ2-3,many,TRBV10-2,CASEGAGERTDTQYF,TGCGCCTCCGAGGGGGCGGGAGAGAGGACAGATACGCAGTATTTT
-,TRBJ1-1,many,TRBV7-2,CASSPGTTEAFF,TGTGCCAGCAGCCCAGGGACGACTGAAGCTTTCTTT
-,TRBJ1-5,-,TRBV27,CASSFSEDQPQHF,TGTGCCAGCAGTTTCTCAGAGGATCAGCCCCAGCATTTT
-,TRBJ1-5,few,TRBV6-5,CASSYSGVNQPQHF,TGTGCCAGCAGTTACTCCGGGGTCAATCAGCCCCAGCATTTT
TRBD2,TRBJ2-1,few,TRBV6-1,CASSEGGGTANEQFF,TGTGCCAGCAGTGAAGGGGGGGGTACGGCGAATGAGCAGTTCTTC
TRBD2,TRBJ2-3,many,TRBV3-1,CASSPFSGRGDTQYF,TGTGCCAGCAGCCCATTTAGCGGGAGAGGAGATACGCAGTATTTT
-,TRBJ2-3,many,TRBV2,CASGPLGTDTQYF,TGTGCCAGCGGTCCCCTTGGCACAGATACGCAGTATTTT
-,TRBJ2-4,few,TRBV3-1,CASSHGENIQYF,TGTGCCAGCAGCCATGGAGAAAACATTCAGTACTTC
-,TRBJ1-1,-,TRBV25-1,CASSEPFGQAFTEAFF,TGTGCCAGCAGTGAGCCATTCGGACAAGCTTTTACTGAAGCTTTCTTT
TRBD2,TRBJ2-1,-,TRBV4-3,CASSQQLAGESHEQFF,TGCGCCAGCAGCCAACAACTAGCGGGAGAGTCCCATGAGCAGTTCTTC
TRBD1,TRBJ1-1,-,TRBV7-3,CASRQTGGNTEAFF,TGTGCCAGCAGGCAGACAGGGGGGAACACTGAAGCTTTCTTT
-,TRBJ1-2,few,TRBV10-2,CASSERGNGYTF,TGCGCCAGCAGTGAGAGGGGGAATGGCTACACCTTC
TRBD2,TRBJ2-3,many,TRBV5-1,CASSLAGAVDTQYF,TGCGCCAGCAGCTTAGCGGGAGCGGTTGATACGCAGTATTTT
TRBD1,TRBJ2-5,many,TRBV5-1,CASSLQTGDIPNDQETQYF,TGCGCCAGCAGCTTACAAACAGGGGACATACCAAATGACCAAGAGACCCAGTACTTC
-,TRBJ1-6,few,TRBV28,CASSLRPRDSPLHF,TGTGCCAGCAGTTTAAGACCGCGGGATTCACCCCTCCACTTT
-,TRBJ1-2,many,TRBV24-1,CATSDFGENGYTF,TGTGCCACCAGTGATTTCGGGGAGAATGGCTACACCTTC
-,TRBJ2-7,few,TRBV6-6,CASSYSQLVEQYF,TGTGCCAGCAGTTACTCCCAACTAGTGGAGCAGTACTTC